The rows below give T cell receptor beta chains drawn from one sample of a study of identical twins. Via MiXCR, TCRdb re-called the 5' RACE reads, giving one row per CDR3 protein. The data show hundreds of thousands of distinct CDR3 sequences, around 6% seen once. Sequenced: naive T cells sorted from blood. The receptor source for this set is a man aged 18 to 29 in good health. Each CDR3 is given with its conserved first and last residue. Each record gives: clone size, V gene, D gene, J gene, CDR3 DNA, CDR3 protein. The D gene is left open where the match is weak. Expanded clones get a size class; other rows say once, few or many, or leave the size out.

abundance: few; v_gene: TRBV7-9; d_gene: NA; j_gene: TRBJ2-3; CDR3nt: TGTGCCCCGGGACTCCTAACAGATACGCAGTATTTT; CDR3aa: CAPGLLTDTQYF
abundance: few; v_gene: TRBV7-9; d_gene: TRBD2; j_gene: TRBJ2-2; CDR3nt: TGTGCCAGCAGCTTTAGCGGGATAGTCTCCGGGGAGCTGTTTTTT; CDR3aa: CASSFSGIVSGELFF
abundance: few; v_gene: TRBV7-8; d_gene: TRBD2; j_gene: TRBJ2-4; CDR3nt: TGTGCCAGCAGCCCCTGGGCGGGAGAACTAGCCAAAAACATTCAGTACTTC; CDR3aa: CASSPWAGELAKNIQYF
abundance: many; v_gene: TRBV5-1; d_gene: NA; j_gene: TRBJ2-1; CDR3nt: TGCGCCAGCAGCTGGGGGGCGAGCTCCTCCTACAATGAGCAGTTCTTC; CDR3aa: CASSWGASSSYNEQFF
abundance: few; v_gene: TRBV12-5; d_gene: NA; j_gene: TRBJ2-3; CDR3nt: TGTGCTAGCCGGAAAGGGGATACGCAGTATTTT; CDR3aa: CASRKGDTQYF
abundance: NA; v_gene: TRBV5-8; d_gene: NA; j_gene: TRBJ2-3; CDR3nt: TGTGCCAGCAGCAAAGTCGGTACGCAGTATTTT; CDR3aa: CASSKVGTQYF
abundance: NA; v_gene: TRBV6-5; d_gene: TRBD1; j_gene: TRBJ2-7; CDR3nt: TGTGCCAGCAGTTCCCGGACAGGCTTCTTCTCCTACGAGCAGTACTTC; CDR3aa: CASSSRTGFFSYEQYF
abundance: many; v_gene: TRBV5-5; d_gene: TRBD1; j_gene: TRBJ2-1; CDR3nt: TGTGCCAGCAGCTTAATGGGACAGGGGAACAATGAGCAGTTCTTC; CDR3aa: CASSLMGQGNNEQFF
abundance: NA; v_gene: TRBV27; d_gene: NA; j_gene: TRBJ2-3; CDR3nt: TGTGCCAGCAGTCTAAGACGACAGACAGATACGCAGTATTTT; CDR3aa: CASSLRRQTDTQYF
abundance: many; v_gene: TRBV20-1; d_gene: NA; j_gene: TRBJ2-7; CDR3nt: TGCAGTGCTAGAGTGCCGAGACTAGGGGGCTCCTACGAGCAGTACTTC; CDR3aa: CSARVPRLGGSYEQYF
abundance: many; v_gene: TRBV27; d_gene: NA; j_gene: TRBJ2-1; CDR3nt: TGTGCCAGCAGTTTGTCTTTACTAGCTAATGAGCAGTTCTTC; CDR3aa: CASSLSLLANEQFF
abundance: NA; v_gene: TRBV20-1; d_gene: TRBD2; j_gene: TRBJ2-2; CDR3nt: TGCAGTGCCGGGACTAGCGGGAGGTGGGCCGGGGAGCTGTTTTTT; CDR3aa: CSAGTSGRWAGELFF
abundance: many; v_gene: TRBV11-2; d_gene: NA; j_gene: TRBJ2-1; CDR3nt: TGTGCCAGCAGCTCCGCCGCGGGTGAGCAGTTCTTC; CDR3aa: CASSSAAGEQFF
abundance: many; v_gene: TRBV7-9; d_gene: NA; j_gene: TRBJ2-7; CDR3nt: TGTGCCAGCAGCCCATGGGGTTACGAGCAGTACTTC; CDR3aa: CASSPWGYEQYF
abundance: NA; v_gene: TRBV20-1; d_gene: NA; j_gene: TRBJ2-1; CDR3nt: TGCAGTGCGGAACTTCCGACCGCGTACAATGAGCAGTTCTTC; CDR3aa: CSAELPTAYNEQFF
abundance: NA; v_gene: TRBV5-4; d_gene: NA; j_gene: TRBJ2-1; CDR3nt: TGTGCCAGCAGCCAACCGCCCCGGAGCAATGAGCAGTTCTTC; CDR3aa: CASSQPPRSNEQFF
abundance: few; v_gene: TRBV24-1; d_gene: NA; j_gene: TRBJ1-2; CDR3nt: TGTGCCACCAGTGAAGCTACAGGAGACTATGGCTACACCTTC; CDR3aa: CATSEATGDYGYTF
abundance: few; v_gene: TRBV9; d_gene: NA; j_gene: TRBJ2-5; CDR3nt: TGTGCCAGCAGCGTACGTGGCCAGGGAACGACGGAGACCCAGTACTTC; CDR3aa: CASSVRGQGTTETQYF
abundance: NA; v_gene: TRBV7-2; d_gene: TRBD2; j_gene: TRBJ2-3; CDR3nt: TGTGCCAGCAGCTTAGTCGCCGGAAAAGCGGGAGCAGATACGCAGTATTTT; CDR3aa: CASSLVAGKAGADTQYF
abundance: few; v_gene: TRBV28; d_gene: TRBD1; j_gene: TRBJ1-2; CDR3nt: TGTGCCAGCAGTTTGACAGGGCATGGCTACACCTTC; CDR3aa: CASSLTGHGYTF
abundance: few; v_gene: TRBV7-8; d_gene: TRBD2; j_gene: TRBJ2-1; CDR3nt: TGTGCCAGCAGCTTAGACGGAATAGCGGGAGCGGAGCAGTTCTTC; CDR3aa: CASSLDGIAGAEQFF
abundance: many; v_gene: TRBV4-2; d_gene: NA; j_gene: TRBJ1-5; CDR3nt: TGTGCCTGCCGGTGGGGGGCAAATCAGCCCCAGCATTTT; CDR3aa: CACRWGANQPQHF
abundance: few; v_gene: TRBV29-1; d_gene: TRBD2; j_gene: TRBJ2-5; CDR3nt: TGCAGCGCCCCGGGCGGGGGAGTGCTTCAAGAGACCCAGTACTTC; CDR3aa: CSAPGGGVLQETQYF
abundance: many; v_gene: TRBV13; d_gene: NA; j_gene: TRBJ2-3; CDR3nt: TGTGCCAGCAGCTTAGGGCGGGGAGGAAGCACAGATACGCAGTATTTT; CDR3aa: CASSLGRGGSTDTQYF
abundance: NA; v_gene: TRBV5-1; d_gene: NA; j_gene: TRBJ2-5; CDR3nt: TGCGCCAGCAGCCGTAGTCGATCCGAGACCCAGTACTTC; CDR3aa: CASSRSRSETQYF
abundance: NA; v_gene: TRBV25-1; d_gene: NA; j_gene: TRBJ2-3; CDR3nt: TGTGCCAGCAGTTCATGGGGGTCAAGCACAGATACGCAGTATTTT; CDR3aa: CASSSWGSSTDTQYF
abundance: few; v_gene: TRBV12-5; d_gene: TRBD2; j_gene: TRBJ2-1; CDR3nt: TGTGCTAGTGGTTTGGGAGCTAGCGGGAGTTCGGCCAGCTCCTACAATGAGCAGTTCTTC; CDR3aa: CASGLGASGSSASSYNEQFF
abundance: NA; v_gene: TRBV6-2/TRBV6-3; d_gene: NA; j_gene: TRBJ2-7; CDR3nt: TGTGCCAGCAGTTACCTATCCGGGAACGAGCAGTACTTC; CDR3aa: CASSYLSGNEQYF
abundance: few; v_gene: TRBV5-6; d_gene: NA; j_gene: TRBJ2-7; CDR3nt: TGTGCCAGCAGCCTGGACATTTCCTACGAGCAGTACTTC; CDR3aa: CASSLDISYEQYF
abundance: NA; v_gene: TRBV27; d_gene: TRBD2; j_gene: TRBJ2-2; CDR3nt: TGTGCCAGCGGAAGACTAGCGGCGAACACCGGGGAGCTGTTTTTT; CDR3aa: CASGRLAANTGELFF
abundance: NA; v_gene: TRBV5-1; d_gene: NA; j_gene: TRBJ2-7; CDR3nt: TGCGCCAGCAGCCCCCAGGAGGGAGGCTCCTACGAGCAGTACTTC; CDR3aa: CASSPQEGGSYEQYF
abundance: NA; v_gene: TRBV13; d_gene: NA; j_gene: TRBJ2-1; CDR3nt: TGTGCCAGCAGCTTAGCACGGGACTCCTACAATGAGCAGTTCTTC; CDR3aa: CASSLARDSYNEQFF
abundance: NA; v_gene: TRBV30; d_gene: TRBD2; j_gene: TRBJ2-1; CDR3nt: TGTGCCTGGAGTATACTAGCGGGGGAGCAGTTCTTC; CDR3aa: CAWSILAGEQFF
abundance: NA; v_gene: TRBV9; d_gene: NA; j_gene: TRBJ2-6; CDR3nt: TGTGCCAGCAGCCTAGACCCCGGGCGCGGGTCTGGGGCCAACGTCCTGACTTTC; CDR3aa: CASSLDPGRGSGANVLTF
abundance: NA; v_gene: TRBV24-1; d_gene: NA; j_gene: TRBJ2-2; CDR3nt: TGTGCCACCAGTGATTTCCCGGGAGTGTCCGGGACCGGGGAGCTGTTTTTT; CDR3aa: CATSDFPGVSGTGELFF
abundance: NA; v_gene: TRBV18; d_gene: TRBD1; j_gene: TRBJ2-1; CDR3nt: TGTGCCAGCTCACCTAGGGACAGGGGCTGGGGTGAGCAGTTCTTC; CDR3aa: CASSPRDRGWGEQFF
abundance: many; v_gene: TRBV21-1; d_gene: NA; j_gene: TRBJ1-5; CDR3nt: TGTGCCAGCAGCAATGGAAGCCAAGGACAGGGGTCCGGACAGCCCCAGCATTTT; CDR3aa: CASSNGSQGQGSGQPQHF
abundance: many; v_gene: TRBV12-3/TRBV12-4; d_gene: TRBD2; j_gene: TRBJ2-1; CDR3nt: TGTGCCAGCAGTGAAACTAGCGGGAGAAACAATGAGCAGTTCTTC; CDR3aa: CASSETSGRNNEQFF
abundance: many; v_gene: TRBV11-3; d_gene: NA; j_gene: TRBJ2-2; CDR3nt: TGTGCCAGCAGCTTATCAGGACTAACCACCGGGGAGCTGTTTTTT; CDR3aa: CASSLSGLTTGELFF
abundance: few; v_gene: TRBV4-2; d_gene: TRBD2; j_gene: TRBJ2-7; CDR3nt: TGTGCCAGCAGCCAAGAAACCCTAGCGGGCAACGAGCAGTACTTC; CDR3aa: CASSQETLAGNEQYF
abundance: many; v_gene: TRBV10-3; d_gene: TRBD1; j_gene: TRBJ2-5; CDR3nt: TGTGCCACTACGGACAGGGGGCAAGAGACCCAGTACTTC; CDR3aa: CATTDRGQETQYF
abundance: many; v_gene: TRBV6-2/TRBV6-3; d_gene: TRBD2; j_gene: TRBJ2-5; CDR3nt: TGTGCCAGCAGCCCCACACCCGGACTAGCGGGAGGCAAAGAGACCCAGTACTTC; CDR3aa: CASSPTPGLAGGKETQYF
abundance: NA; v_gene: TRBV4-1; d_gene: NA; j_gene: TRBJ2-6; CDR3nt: TGCGCCAGCAGCCAAGAGGGCGTCCAGGGGTACTCTGGGGCCAACGTCCTGACTTTC; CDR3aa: CASSQEGVQGYSGANVLTF
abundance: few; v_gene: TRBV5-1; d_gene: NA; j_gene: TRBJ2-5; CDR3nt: TGCGCCAGCTTCTCCGACAACCAAGAGACCCAGTACTTC; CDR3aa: CASFSDNQETQYF
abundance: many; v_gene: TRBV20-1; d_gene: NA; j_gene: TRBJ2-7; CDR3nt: TGCAGTGCTAAGCCTTTTGCGGGCATGCGGTACTTC; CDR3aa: CSAKPFAGMRYF
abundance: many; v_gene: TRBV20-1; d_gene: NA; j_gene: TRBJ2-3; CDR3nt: TGCAGTGCCCTGGCGGGACAACACTTAGATACGCAGTATTTT; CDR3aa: CSALAGQHLDTQYF
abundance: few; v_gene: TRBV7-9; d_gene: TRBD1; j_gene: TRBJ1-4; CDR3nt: TGTGCCAGCAGCCTCCGACAGGGATCTAATGAAAAACTGTTTTTT; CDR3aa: CASSLRQGSNEKLFF
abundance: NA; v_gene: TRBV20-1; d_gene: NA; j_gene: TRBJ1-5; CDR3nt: TGCAGTGCAGGGACCGAACTCCGGACGCAGCCCCAGCATTTT; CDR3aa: CSAGTELRTQPQHF
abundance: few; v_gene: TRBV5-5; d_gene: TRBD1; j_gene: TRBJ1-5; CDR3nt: TGTGCCAGCAGTCCTCCGGGGACAGGGTTTCATCAGCCCCAGCATTTT; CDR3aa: CASSPPGTGFHQPQHF
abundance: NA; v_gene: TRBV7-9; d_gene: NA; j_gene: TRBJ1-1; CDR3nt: TGTGCCAGCAGCTTAGACCGGGGGATCGCTTTCTTT; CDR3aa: CASSLDRGIAFF
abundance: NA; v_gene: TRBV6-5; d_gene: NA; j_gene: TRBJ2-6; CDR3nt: TGTGCCAGCAGTTCTGGGGTTTCCTCTGGGGCCAACGTCCTGACTTTC; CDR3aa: CASSSGVSSGANVLTF
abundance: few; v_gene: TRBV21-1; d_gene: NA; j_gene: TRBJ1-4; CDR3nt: TGTGTGACAGTTGAAAAACTGTTTTTT; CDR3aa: CVTVEKLFF
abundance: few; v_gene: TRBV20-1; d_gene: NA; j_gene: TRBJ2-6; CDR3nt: TGCAGTGCTAGATCGAGACGGACCTCTGGGGCCAACGTCCTGACTTTC; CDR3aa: CSARSRRTSGANVLTF
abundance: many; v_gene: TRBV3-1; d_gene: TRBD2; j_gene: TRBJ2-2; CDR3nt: TGTGCCAGCAGCGCGGGACTAGCGGTACCCGCGAACACCGGGGAGCTGTTTTTT; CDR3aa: CASSAGLAVPANTGELFF